Listed here are 7 T cell receptor beta chains from one sample, sequenced in a study of molecular identifiers for immune sequencing clone quantification. Each CDR3 protein is one row after TCRdb ran MiXCR on the PCR reads. Of hundreds of thousands of distinct CDR3 sequences in the sample, about 25% are singletons; the top ten hold about 0.78%. The specimen sequenced was naive CD8+ T cells from blood, with Jurkat cell RNA spiked in. Subset: FACS-sorted CD8+CD4-CCR7+CD45RA+ naive T cells. The receptor set was obtained from a human donor in good health. Some libraries in this study had Jurkat cell RNA spiked in.

For this clonotype: A much larger clone lies one base from this, so it may be a read error. This sequence joins TRBV4-3 and TRBJ1-6, with unresolved D. Trimming pared 5 bases from V and 0 bases from J, leaving 8 bases between. The CDR3 has 15 residues. Germline CDR1 and CDR2: LGHNA and YSLEER. The CDR3 reads CASSWKNSYNSPLHF. In nucleotides, the CDR3 is TGCGCCAGCAGCTGGAAGAACTCCTATAATTCACCCCTCCACTTT.

The gene calls are TRBV5-5 and TRBJ1-1; D uncertain. CDR3 length: 14 residues. V was trimmed by 4 bases and J by 0 bases, leaving 10 bases between them. In germline, CDR1 is SGHKS, CDR2 YYEKEE (reference sequence). The CDR3 nucleotides read TGTGCCAGCAGCGCCGATAATCTGAACACTGAAGCTTTCTTT. Translated: CASSADNLNTEAFF.

Comment on this clonotype: A much larger clone lies a single base off, so this may be a read error. The chain combines TRBV9 with TRBJ2-2; D is perhaps TRBD1 (6 bases). Germline CDR1 reads SGDLS; CDR2 reads YYNGEE. The CDR3 has 17 amino acids. The CDR3, as DNA: TGTGCCAGCAGCGTAATGCCCGAGGGGGTTAGCACCGGGGAGCTGTGTTTT. Translating gives CASSVMPEGVSTGELCF. Full variable domain (rest looked up from reference TRBV9 and TRBJ2-2): DSGVTQTPKHLITATGQRVTLRCSPRSGDLSVYWYQQSLDQGLQFLIQYYNGEERAKGNILERFSAQQFPDLHSELNLSSLELGDSALYFCASSVMPEGVSTGELCFGEGSRLTVL.

V gene TRBV6-1 combines with J gene TRBJ2-3, with D possibly TRBD2 on 6 matching bases. The germline V and J ends were trimmed by 0 bases and 0 bases, with 16 bases remaining between them. The CDR3 extends over 18 amino acids. Looked up from germline, CDR1 is MNHNS and CDR2 is SASEGT. Here the CDR3 reads CASSEARFSGPSTDTQYF. CDR3 DNA: TGTGCCAGCAGTGAAGCGCGATTTAGCGGACCAAGCACAGATACGCAGTATTTT.

The V gene is TRBV16, the J gene TRBJ2-7; perhaps TRBD1 as D (5 bases). CDR3 length: 14 residues. V was pared by 2 bases and J by 2 bases, with 10 bases between. The germline V gene encodes CDR1 KGHSY and CDR2 FQNENV. Here the CDR3 DNA reads TGTGCCAGCAGCCAAGGGGCATCTACCTACGAGCAGTACTTC. As protein: CASSQGASTYEQYF.

In the case of this clonotype: A much larger clone is a single base away; this may be a read error. The CDR3 sequence: CASGPPQGDAQYF. CDR3 coding DNA: TGTGCTAGTGGCCCTCCACAGGGGGATGCGCAGTATTTT. J is TRBJ2-3 and V is TRBV12-5; 8 positions agree with TRBD1. CDR1 is LGHNT, CDR2 FRNRAP, per germline. V trimming: 6 bases; J trimming: 10 bases; junction bases outside the gene matches: 9. The CDR3 contains 13 residues.

This clonotype was observed at least ten times. The chain combines TRBV20-1 with TRBJ2-7; TRBD2 might be the D (6 bases). Per germline, CDR1 DFQATT and CDR2 SNEGSKA (reference sequence). V lost 3 bases, J lost 6 bases, and 15 bases lay in between. The CDR3 extends over 13 amino acids. This CDR3 is CSARYPGLSEQYF. In DNA, the CDR3 is TGCAGTGCTAGGTATCCGGGACTTAGCGAGCAGTACTTC.